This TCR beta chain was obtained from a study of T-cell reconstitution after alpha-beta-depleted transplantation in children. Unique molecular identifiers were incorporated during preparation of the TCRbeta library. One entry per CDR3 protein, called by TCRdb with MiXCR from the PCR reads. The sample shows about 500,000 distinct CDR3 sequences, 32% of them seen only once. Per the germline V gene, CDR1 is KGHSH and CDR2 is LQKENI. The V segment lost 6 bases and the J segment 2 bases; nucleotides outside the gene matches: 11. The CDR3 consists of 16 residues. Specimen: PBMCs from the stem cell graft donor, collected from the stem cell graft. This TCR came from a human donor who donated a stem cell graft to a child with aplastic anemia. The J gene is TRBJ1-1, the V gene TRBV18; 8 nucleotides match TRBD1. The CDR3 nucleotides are TGTGCCAGCTCCTCCCAGGGACAGGACCTAAACACTGAAGCTTTCTTT. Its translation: CASSSQGQDLNTEAFF.